What follows is one T cell receptor (beta chain) and its context. Amplification used 60 Vbeta primers and 13 Jbeta primers. The table came from immunoSEQ multiplex PCR; TCRdb's copy has only in-frame clones and leaves some out. The sample gives about 160,000 clones, approximately 80% of which show up once; around 9.8% is in the top ten. This entry belongs to a study of cytomegalovirus exposure and HLA in healthy donors. V lost 4 bases, J lost 2 bases, and 5 bases stayed unmatched. The CDR3 extends over 14 amino acids. Germline CDR1 reads LNHDA; CDR2 reads SQIVND (reference sequence). The source is a man younger than 35 in good health and CMV-seropositive. The V call is TRBV19, the J call TRBJ2-7; TRBD1 matches at 7 bases. Sequenced sample: PBMCs. CDR3 coding DNA: TGTGCCAGTAGTAACCCGGGACAGACCTACGAGCAGTACTTC. Translated: CASSNPGQTYEQYF.